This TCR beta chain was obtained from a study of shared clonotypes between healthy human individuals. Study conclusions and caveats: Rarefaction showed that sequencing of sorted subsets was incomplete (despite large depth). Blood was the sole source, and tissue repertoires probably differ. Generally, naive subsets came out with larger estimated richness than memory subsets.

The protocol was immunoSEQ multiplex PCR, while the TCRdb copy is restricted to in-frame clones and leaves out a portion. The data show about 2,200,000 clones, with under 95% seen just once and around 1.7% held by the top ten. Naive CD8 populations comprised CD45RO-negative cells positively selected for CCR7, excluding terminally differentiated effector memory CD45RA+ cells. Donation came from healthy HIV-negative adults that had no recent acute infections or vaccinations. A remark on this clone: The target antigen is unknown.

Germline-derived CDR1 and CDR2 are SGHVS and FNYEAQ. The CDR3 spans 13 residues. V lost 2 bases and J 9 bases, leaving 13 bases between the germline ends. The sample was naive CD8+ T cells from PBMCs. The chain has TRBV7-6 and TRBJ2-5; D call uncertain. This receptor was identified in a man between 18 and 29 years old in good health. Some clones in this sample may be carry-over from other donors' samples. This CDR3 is CASSLSGRVAQYF. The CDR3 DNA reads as TGTGCCAGCAGCTTATCTGGGCGCGTGGCCCAGTACTTC.